These 10 T cell receptor beta chains originate from one sample sequenced in a study of T cell changes during pregnancy in multiple sclerosis. Libraries were prepared by immunoSEQ multiplex PCR; TCRdb keeps only in-frame clonotypes and omits some of them. The sample lists tens of thousands of clones, roughly nine tenths occurring once. The sequencing used CD4+ T cells from peripheral blood mononuclear cells, collected in the first trimester of pregnancy. The receptor set was obtained from a female donor with multiple sclerosis, enrolled in a pregnancy study.

V gene TRBV18 combines with J gene TRBJ2-3; no clear D gene. Germline lookup yields CDR1 KGHSH and CDR2 LQKENI. V was trimmed by 0 bases and J by 5 bases, leaving 27 bases between them. The CDR3 spans 20 residues. In DNA form, the CDR3 reads TGTGCCAGCTCACCACCATCCGGTATTGGGTCCTATACTTCGGGAGATACGCAGTATTTT. The encoded protein is CASSPPSGIGSYTSGDTQYF.

The rearrangement uses TRBV6-1 and TRBJ2-5, with D unresolved. The CDR3 has 13 amino acids. CDR1 is MNHNS and CDR2 is SASEGT in the germline V gene. V was clipped by 6 bases and J by 2 bases, with 10 bases between them. CDR3 sequence reads: CASRRGMQETQYF. The CDR3 DNA sequence: TGTGCCAGCAGGCGCGGAATGCAAGAGACCCAGTACTTC.

This chain connects TRBV5-6 to TRBJ2-2, with 8 bases that match TRBD1. The germline CDR1 and CDR2 sequences are SGHDT and YYEEEE. V lost 1 base and J lost 6; bases outside the gene matches: 5. The CDR3 has 15 residues. The CDR3 sequence is CASSLYQGAAGELFF. The CDR3 region has the DNA TGTGCCAGCAGCTTGTACCAGGGGGCGGCCGGGGAGCTGTTTTTT.

CDR3 sequence: CAWSSTGFNQPQHF. CDR3 nucleotides: TGTGCCTGGAGTTCAACAGGGTTCAATCAGCCCCAGCATTTT. The chain joins TRBV30 to TRBJ1-5; perhaps TRBD1 as D (6 bases). The CDR3 spans 14 residues. The germline V gene has CDR1 GTSNPN and CDR2 SVGIG (reference sequence). The ends were cut back, 2 bases at V and 3 bases at J, with 11 bases in the middle.

J is TRBJ2-7 and V is TRBV10-2; the D is unclear. Per germline, CDR1 WSHSY and CDR2 SAAADI. This CDR3 comprises 13 residues. Trimming left V 2 bases short and J 1 base short, with 6 bases between. CDR3 DNA sequence: TGCGCCAGCAGTGAGACACCATCCTACGAGCAGTACTTC. It translates to CASSETPSYEQYF.

This chain links TRBV7-9 with TRBJ1-1; D is perhaps TRBD1 (6 bases). This CDR3 has 15 amino acids. V lost 5 bases to trimming and J lost 1 base, with 14 bases between them. Looked up from germline, CDR1 is SEHNR and CDR2 is FQNEAQ (reference sequence). The CDR3 here is CASSLRDTTNTEAFF. The DNA for the CDR3 is TGTGCCAGCAGCCTCCGGGACACAACGAACACTGAAGCTTTCTTT.

The chain couples TRBV19 to TRBJ1-1; the D gene is possibly TRBD1 (6 bases). The CDR3 has 17 residues. Trimming cost V 1 base and J 2 bases, with 17 bases left between them. Per the germline V gene, CDR1 is LNHDA and CDR2 is SQIVND (reference sequence). The CDR3 protein is CASSIVFGQIGNTEAFF. The CDR3 DNA reads as TGTGCCAGTAGTATAGTATTCGGACAGATCGGAAACACTGAAGCTTTCTTT.

The V gene is TRBV2, the J gene TRBJ2-5; D possibly corresponds to TRBD1 (5 bases). The V and J ends lost 2 bases and 2 bases respectively, with 9 bases between them. Germline V gene lookup returns CDR1 SNHLY and CDR2 FYNNEI. The CDR3 contains 14 residues. Here the CDR3 DNA reads TGTGCCAGCAGTGAACAGGGATGGCAAGAGACCCAGTACTTC. Translating gives CASSEQGWQETQYF.

The CDR3 nucleotides read TGCGCCAGCAAGATAGGGCTAGCGGGCCTTGAGCAGTTCTTC. As protein: CASKIGLAGLEQFF. The chain combines TRBV10-2 with TRBJ2-1; the match to TRBD2 covers 8 bases. This CDR3 comprises 14 residues. Trimming removed 7 bases from V and 9 bases from J; junction bases left unmatched: 11. CDR1 is WSHSY and CDR2 is SAAADI in the germline V gene.

This sequence joins TRBV10-1 and TRBJ2-7; TRBD2 aligns across 8 bases. CDR1 and CDR2 from the germline V gene are WNHNN and SYGVQD (reference sequence). The CDR3 consists of 15 residues. Losses at the gene ends were 3 bases for V and 7 bases for J; bases not matched to a gene: 11. The CDR3 protein is CASSDTGLETGEQYF. CDR3 coding DNA: TGCGCCAGCAGTGATACGGGACTAGAGACCGGAGAGCAGTACTTC.